The entry below gives a single T cell receptor beta chain sequence along with its context. Germline CDR1 MDHEN, CDR2 SYDVKM. This CDR3 region has 14 residues. V trimming: 5 bases; J trimming: 0 bases; junction bases outside the gene matches: 4. This entry comes from a study of cytomegalovirus exposure and HLA in healthy donors. A multiplex PCR was run with 60 Vbeta primers and 13 Jbeta primers. Clones were sequenced by immunoSEQ multiplex PCR, and TCRdb holds only the in-frame ones, with some missing. Of some 170,000 clones in the sample, just under 80% are singletons; the top ten hold 2.9%. This receptor was taken from a female donor in good health and CMV-seronegative. This chain uses TRBV28 with TRBJ2-7; 7 nucleotides match TRBD2. Sequencing input: PBMCs. The CDR3 region is CASSPRDYSYEQYF. The CDR3 nucleotides are TGTGCCAGCAGTCCCAGGGACTACTCCTACGAGCAGTACTTC. The entire variable domain, with the rest obtained from reference TRBV28 and TRBJ2-7, is as follows: DVKVTQSSRYLVKRTGEKVFLECVQDMDHENMFWYRQDPGLGLRLIYFSYDVKMKEKGDIPEGYSVSREKKERFSLILESASTNQTSMYLCASSPRDYSYEQYFGPGTRLTVT.